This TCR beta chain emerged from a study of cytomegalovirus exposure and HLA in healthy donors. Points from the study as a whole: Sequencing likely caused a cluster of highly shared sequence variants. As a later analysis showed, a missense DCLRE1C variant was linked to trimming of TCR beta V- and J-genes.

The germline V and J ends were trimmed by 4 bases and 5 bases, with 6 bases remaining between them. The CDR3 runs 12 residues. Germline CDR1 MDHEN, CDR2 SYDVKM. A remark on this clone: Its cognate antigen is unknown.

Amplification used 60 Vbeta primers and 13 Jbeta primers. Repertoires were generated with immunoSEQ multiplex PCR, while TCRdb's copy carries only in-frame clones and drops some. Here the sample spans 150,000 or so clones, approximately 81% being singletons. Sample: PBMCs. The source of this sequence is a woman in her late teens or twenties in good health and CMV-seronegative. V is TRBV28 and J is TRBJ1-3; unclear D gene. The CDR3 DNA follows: TGTGCCAGCAGTTCCGAGCGAAACACCATATATTTT. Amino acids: CASSSERNTIYF.